Detailed here is one T cell receptor (beta chain). Its antigen is not known. These data belong to a study of cytomegalovirus exposure and HLA in healthy donors. PCR involved 60 Vbeta and 13 Jbeta primers. The assay was immunoSEQ multiplex PCR, and TCRdb's table has in-frame clones only and misses some. The sample shows around 220,000 clones, about 80% of them seen only once. V lost 3 bases to trimming and J lost 6 bases; unmatched junction nucleotides: 9. Germline lookup yields CDR1 SGHKS and CDR2 YYEKEE (reference sequence). The CDR3 has 17 amino acids. Broader study findings: Roughly uniform depth of sequencing across donors was assumed in presence/absence analyses.

The sample taken for sequencing was PBMCs. The gene calls are TRBV5-5 and TRBJ1-4; 12 nucleotides line up with TRBD1. The sequence was obtained from a young man in good health and CMV-seronegative. CDR3 nucleotides: TGTGCCAGCAGCTCCCGGGACAGGGGGCTTTTTGATGAAAAACTGTTTTTT. It encodes CASSSRDRGLFDEKLFF.